These 26 T cell receptor beta chains originate from one sample sequenced in a study of cytomegalovirus exposure and HLA in healthy donors. This PCR relied on a set of 60 Vbeta primers and 13 Jbeta primers. The assay was immunoSEQ multiplex PCR, and TCRdb's table has in-frame clones only and misses some. The sample contains some 120,000 clones, roughly 80% of which appear only once. The material sequenced was PBMCs. The receptors shown here come from a woman between 18 and 29 years old in good health and CMV-seronegative.

V is TRBV6-6 and J is TRBJ1-2; tentative D call: TRBD1 (5 bases). CDR3 length equals 15 residues. V lost 0 bases, J lost 7 bases, and 15 bases lay in between. Germline V CDR1 and CDR2: MNHNY, SVGAGI (reference sequence). As DNA, the CDR3 is TGTGCCAGCAGTTACTCGGAGACAGACTCGCGTGGCTACACCTTC. Protein: CASSYSETDSRGYTF.

This chain joins TRBV4-3 and TRBJ1-4; the D gene is possibly TRBD1 (5 bases). The ends were cut back, 2 bases at V and 3 bases at J, with 10 bases in the middle. Germline V CDR1 and CDR2: LGHNA, YSLEER. This CDR3 has 15 residues. CDR3 nucleotides: TGCGCCAGCAGCCAACTGGTAGGGGCTAATGAAAAACTGTTTTTT. As protein: CASSQLVGANEKLFF.

The rearrangement joins TRBV27 to TRBJ2-1; tentative D call: TRBD2 (5 bases). From germline, CDR1 is MNHEY and CDR2 SMNVEV (reference sequence). The CDR3 runs to 13 residues. The V end lost 5 bases, the J end lost 3 bases, and 8 bases lay between the germline ends. CDR3 amino acids: CASSPRDYNEQFF. In nucleotides, the CDR3 is TGTGCCAGCAGTCCCCGGGACTACAATGAGCAGTTCTTC.

A single count supports this clone. The chain combines TRBV27 with TRBJ2-7; 7 bases map to TRBD1. Germline CDR1 and CDR2: MNHEY and SMNVEV (reference sequence). With V trimmed by 4 bases and J by 4 bases, 10 bases remained unmatched. The CDR3 has 15 amino acids. CDR3 sequence reads: CASSSHAPGQYEQYF. The CDR3 DNA reads as TGTGCCAGCAGTTCCCACGCCCCGGGACAGTACGAGCAGTACTTC.

The chain carries TRBV4-3 and TRBJ2-1; D perhaps matches TRBD1 (5 bases). The CDR3 consists of 15 residues. Germline assignment: CDR1 LGHNA and CDR2 YSLEER. V was shortened by 8 bases and J by 2 bases, with 16 bases between the two germline ends. The CDR3 is CASSEGVGAYNEQFF. In nucleotides, the CDR3 is TGCGCCAGCTCGGAAGGGGTGGGCGCCTACAATGAGCAGTTCTTC.

This clone came up once. This chain uses TRBV5-1 with TRBJ1-3, with unresolved D. Germline CDR1 and CDR2: SGHRS and YFSETQ. This CDR3 has 14 residues. V lost 0 bases and J lost 4, with 8 bases in between. This CDR3 is CASSLGQAGNTIYF. CDR3 sequence (DNA): TGCGCCAGCAGCTTGGGGCAGGCGGGAAACACCATATATTTT.

This clone was detected only a few times. The chain links TRBV6-1 to TRBJ2-3; possible D gene TRBD1, 6 bases. CDR1 MNHNS and CDR2 SASEGT come from the germline V gene. Trimming removed 4 bases from V and 4 bases from J, with 15 bases in between. This CDR3 comprises 15 residues. DNA for the CDR3: TGTGCCAGCAGTGTTCTCACAGGGAGTGCAGATACGCAGTATTTT. As protein: CASSVLTGSADTQYF.

CDR3 in amino acids: CASSLFLAGGPDTQYF. The CDR3 DNA sequence: TGTGCCAGCAGTTTATTTCTAGCGGGGGGGCCGGATACGCAGTATTTT. The chain combines TRBV27 with TRBJ2-3, with TRBD2 matching over 12 bases. The CDR3 extends over 16 amino acids. Germline-derived CDR1 and CDR2 are MNHEY and SMNVEV (reference sequence). After removal of 1 base from V and 6 bases from J, the junction contained 5 bases not matched to a gene.

The V call is TRBV18, the J call TRBJ1-1; possible D gene TRBD1, 6 bases. The length of the CDR3 is 18 residues. Trimming pared 1 base from V and 0 bases from J, leaving 18 bases between. Germline lookup yields CDR1 KGHSH and CDR2 LQKENI. CDR3 region: CASSPRGGLGGVNTEAFF. The DNA of the CDR3 is TGTGCCAGCTCACCACGGGGGGGTCTCGGGGGCGTGAACACTGAAGCTTTCTTT.

The chain joins TRBV18 to TRBJ1-4; 8 nucleotides line up with TRBD1. V was pared by 5 bases and J by 8 bases, with 4 bases of the junction left unmatched. Germline loops: CDR1 KGHSH, CDR2 LQKENI. The CDR3 covers 13 residues. Written as DNA, the CDR3 is TGTGCCAGCTCAGACAGGGGCGAAGAAAAACTGTTTTTT. Amino acid sequence: CASSDRGEEKLFF.

The chain links TRBV7-2 to TRBJ1-2, with D possibly TRBD1 on 5 matching bases. Between the trimmed V and J ends, which lost 3 bases and 9 bases, there was a span of 8 bases. CDR3 length: 11 residues. Germline V gene data show CDR1 as SGHTA and CDR2 as FQGNSA. In nucleotides, the CDR3 is TGTGCCAGCAGCTTGGGGGGTTGCTACACCTTC. This gives the protein CASSLGGCYTF.

The chain employs TRBV10-3 and TRBJ1-6, with unresolved D. The germline V gene encodes CDR1 ENHRY and CDR2 SYGVKD. The CDR3 runs to 12 residues. V dropped 10 bases and J dropped 8 bases, with 12 bases sitting between them. This CDR3 reads CATQVQDSPLHF. CDR3 nucleotides: TGTGCCACGCAGGTGCAGGATTCACCCCTCCACTTT.

This clone was detected once. This chain connects TRBV7-9 to TRBJ1-6; unclear D gene. Germline values: CDR1 SEHNR, CDR2 FQNEAQ (reference sequence). The V gene lost 3 bases and the J gene lost 8 bases, with 11 bases spanning the gap. The CDR3 consists of 14 residues. The CDR3 nucleotides read TGTGCCAGCAGCTTCGACGGAGCTGATTCACCCCTCCACTTT. It is translated as CASSFDGADSPLHF.

This chain links TRBV6-6 with TRBJ1-2; unclear D gene. The CDR3 totals 12 residues. The germline V gene has CDR1 MNHNY and CDR2 SVGAGI (reference sequence). The V end lost 1 base, the J end lost 6 bases, and 6 bases lay between the germline ends. CDR3 DNA sequence: TGTGCCAGCAGTTACTTGGGCCATGGCTACACCTTC. Its protein product is CASSYLGHGYTF.

The chain is built from TRBV2 and TRBJ2-5; weak D call: TRBD2 (5 bases). CDR3 length: 14 residues. V shed 5 bases and J shed 5 bases, with 15 bases lying between them. CDR1 SNHLY and CDR2 FYNNEI come from the germline V gene. The CDR3 sequence is CASSYGSRGETQYF. The CDR3 nucleotides read TGTGCCAGCAGTTACGGGTCCCGAGGGGAGACCCAGTACTTC.

The chain links TRBV18 to TRBJ2-1; possible D gene TRBD2, 5 bases. V dropped 2 bases and J dropped 3 bases, with 11 bases sitting between them. This CDR3 comprises 15 residues. Germline V gene data show CDR1 as KGHSH and CDR2 as LQKENI. CDR3 residues: CASSPEGLVYNEQFF. The CDR3 bases are TGTGCCAGCTCACCAGAGGGTCTCGTCTACAATGAGCAGTTCTTC.

The V and J genes are TRBV18 and TRBJ1-3, with TRBD1 identical over 7 bases. Germline trimming cut 5 bases from V and 4 bases from J; bases unmatched to any gene: 11. The CDR3 extends over 16 amino acids. Germline lookup yields CDR1 KGHSH and CDR2 LQKENI. CDR3 region: CASSATGAPAGNTIYF. DNA of the CDR3: TGTGCCAGCTCAGCCACAGGGGCGCCGGCGGGAAACACCATATATTTT.

This clone was recorded a few times. The chain links TRBV29-1 to TRBJ1-2, with a tentative D call TRBD1 (6 bases). The CDR3 sequence is 12 residues long. V was clipped by 7 bases and J by 8 bases, with 17 bases between them. Germline CDR1 is SQVTM and CDR2 is ANQGSEA. This chain's CDR3 is CSGFDEGGGYTF. The CDR3 DNA reads as TGCAGCGGATTCGACGAGGGGGGGGGCTACACCTTC.

CDR3 DNA: TGTGCCACCGCCGAAGGGACAGTTTGGGACACTGAAGCTTTCTTT. Translation gives CATAEGTVWDTEAFF. The J gene is TRBJ1-1, the V gene TRBV10-3, with TRBD1 matching 7 bases. J gave up 3 bases and V 10 bases, and 14 bases lay outside the gene matches. Germline V gene lookup returns CDR1 ENHRY and CDR2 SYGVKD. This CDR3 is 15 amino acids long.

This chain links TRBV6-5 with TRBJ2-1; the match to TRBD2 covers 9 bases. CDR1 is MNHEY and CDR2 is SVGAGI in the germline V gene. J gave up 7 bases and V 5 bases, and 6 bases lay outside the gene matches. CDR3 length: 14 amino acids. The CDR3, as DNA: TGTGCCAGCAGTGGACTAGCGCAGAGGAATGAGCAGTTCTTC. Translated: CASSGLAQRNEQFF.

The CDR3 bases are TGTGCCAGCAGTGAGACTAGCGGGGGGCCGGCTACGCAGTATTTT. It encodes CASSETSGGPATQYF. The genes are TRBV2 and TRBJ2-3, with 13 bases that match TRBD2. CDR3 length: 15 residues. Germline V gene lookup returns CDR1 SNHLY and CDR2 FYNNEI. V gave up 3 bases and J gave up 8 bases; unmatched junction bases: 5.

This chain links TRBV6-5 with TRBJ1-2, with no clear D. This CDR3 has 14 residues. Germline V gene sequence: CDR1 MNHEY, CDR2 SVGAGI. With 6 bases removed from V and 0 bases from J, the gap between germline ends came to 11 bases. The CDR3 sequence: CASSSGSANYGYTF. The CDR3 DNA sequence: TGTGCCAGCAGCAGCGGTTCCGCTAACTATGGCTACACCTTC.

J is TRBJ2-1 and V is TRBV5-4, with 9 bases matching TRBD2. With 0 bases clipped from V and 1 base from J, the junction kept 8 bases outside the gene matches. Germline V lookup: CDR1 SGHNT, CDR2 YYREEE (reference sequence). The CDR3 contains 18 residues. CDR3 coding DNA: TGTGCCAGCAGCTTGGGTACTAGCGGGTTCCCGTCCTACAATGAGCAGTTCTTC. This encodes CASSLGTSGFPSYNEQFF.

The CDR3 coding sequence is TGTGCCAGCTCACCCGGGGTGGGCAACTATGGCTACACCTTC. It specifies CASSPGVGNYGYTF. The chain has TRBV18 and TRBJ1-2; D unclear. Trimming removed 3 bases at V and 2 bases at J, with 10 bases between. The CDR3 spans 14 residues. Germline-derived CDR1 and CDR2 are KGHSH and LQKENI.

This chain uses TRBV4-3 with TRBJ1-2; D not certain. This CDR3 has 15 residues. The germline V and J ends were trimmed by 0 bases and 2 bases, with 10 bases remaining between them. Germline lookup yields CDR1 LGHNA and CDR2 YSLEER. CDR3: CASSQDLFGNYGYTF. CDR3 coding DNA: TGCGCCAGCAGCCAAGATCTATTCGGGAACTATGGCTACACCTTC.

The chain carries TRBV6-1 and TRBJ2-2; no clear D gene. Trimming took off 7 bases at V and 0 bases at J, with 6 bases between the two ends. The CDR3 loop spans 13 amino acids. Germline loops: CDR1 MNHNS, CDR2 SASEGT. CDR3 region: CASIRSNTGELFF. The CDR3 DNA reads as TGTGCCAGCATTAGATCGAACACCGGGGAGCTGTTTTTT.